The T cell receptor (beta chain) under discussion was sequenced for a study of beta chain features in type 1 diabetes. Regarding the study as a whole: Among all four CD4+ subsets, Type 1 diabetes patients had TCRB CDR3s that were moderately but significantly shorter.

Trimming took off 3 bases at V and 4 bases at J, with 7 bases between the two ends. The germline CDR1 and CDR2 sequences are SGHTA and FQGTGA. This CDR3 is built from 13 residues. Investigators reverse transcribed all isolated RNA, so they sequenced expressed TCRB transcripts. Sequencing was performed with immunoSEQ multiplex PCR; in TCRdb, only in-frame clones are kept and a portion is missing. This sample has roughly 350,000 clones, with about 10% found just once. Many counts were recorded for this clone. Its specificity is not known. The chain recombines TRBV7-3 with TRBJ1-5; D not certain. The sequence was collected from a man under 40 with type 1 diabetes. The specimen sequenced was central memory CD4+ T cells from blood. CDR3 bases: TGTGCCAGCAGCTTCCAACTAAATCAGCCCCAGCATTTT. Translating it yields CASSFQLNQPQHF.